The 26 T cell receptor beta chains listed next were all sequenced from one sample in a study of identical twins. One entry per CDR3 protein results from TCRdb running MiXCR on the 5' RACE reads. The sample lists 550,000 to 700,000 distinct CDR3 sequences, roughly 9.5% seen once, with more than 2.5% in the top ten. These same data were also listed under a study on yellow fever vaccine responses in identical twins.

Input material: PBMCs. These receptors originate from a woman between 18 and 29 years old in good health.

The chain joins TRBV5-1 to TRBJ2-5, with D perhaps given as TRBD1 or TRBD2 (5 bases each). V was cut by 4 bases and J by 3 bases, with 13 bases left in between. This CDR3 comprises 14 residues. From germline, CDR1 is SGHRS and CDR2 YFSETQ. The CDR3 region is CASSPRDAKETQYF. CDR3 bases: TGCGCCAGCAGCCCCCGGGACGCAAAAGAGACCCAGTACTTC.

V and J are TRBV4-3 and TRBJ2-3, with TRBD2 matching 7 bases. Germline V gene lookup returns CDR1 LGHNA and CDR2 YSLEER. The J segment lost 1 base and the V segment lost 2 bases, leaving 15 bases of the junction unmatched. The CDR3 is 19 residues long. The CDR3 bases are TGCGCCAGCAGCCAATTAGTCTTAGGCGGGAGTTCTGGCACAGATACGCAGTATTTT. This translates into CASSQLVLGGSSGTDTQYF.

This clonotype was detected only a few times. The CDR3 DNA is TGTGGAACGGGACCCGCTCTTAATGAAAAACTGTTTTTT. It specifies CGTGPALNEKLFF. This chain connects TRBV28 to TRBJ1-4, with a tentative D call TRBD1 (5 bases). The CDR3 covers 13 residues. Germline V lookup: CDR1 MDHEN, CDR2 SYDVKM.

V gene TRBV18 combines with J gene TRBJ2-2; maybe TRBD2 (6 bases). The V gene lost 6 bases and the J gene lost 4 bases, with 24 bases spanning the gap. From germline, CDR1 is KGHSH and CDR2 LQKENI. The CDR3 sequence is 18 residues long. This CDR3 reads CASSRDLFRAGPTGELFF. The CDR3 bases are TGTGCCAGCTCCCGGGACTTATTCAGAGCGGGCCCCACCGGGGAGCTGTTTTTT. The full variable domain, completed using reference TRBV18 and TRBJ2-2, is NAGVMQNPRHLVRRRGQEARLRCSPMKGHSHVYWYRQLPEEGLKFMVYLQKENIIDESGMPKERFSAEFPKEGPSILRIQQVVRGDSAAYFCASSRDLFRAGPTGELFFGEGSRLTVL.

The CDR3 region has the DNA TGTGCCAGCCAGATGTCTAGCACAGATACGCAGTATTTT. Its translation is CASQMSSTDTQYF. The chain couples TRBV5-6 to TRBJ2-3; unclear D gene. The V gene's germline CDR1 is SGHDT and CDR2 YYEEEE. The V and J ends lost 7 bases and 0 bases respectively, with 9 bases between them. CDR3 length equals 13 residues.

This clonotype occurred many times. The chain couples TRBV12-3 or TRBV12-4 to TRBJ2-7, with a possible D match to TRBD1 (6 bases). Trimming shortened V by 3 bases and J by 6 bases, and 9 bases separated the two germline ends. The CDR3 covers 12 residues. The chain's CDR3 is CASSFIQGEQYF. The CDR3 DNA is TGTGCCAGCAGTTTCATACAGGGCGAGCAGTACTTC.

This clonotype was observed a handful of times. The chain joins TRBV27 to TRBJ2-3; 8 bases are a match to TRBD1. CDR3 length: 17 amino acids. Unmatched junction bases numbered 14, after V lost 7 bases and J lost 2 bases. Per the germline V gene, CDR1 is MNHEY and CDR2 is SMNVEV (reference sequence). Here the CDR3 DNA reads TGTGCCAGCAAGCGGAAGTACCGGGACAGGCTCACAGATACGCAGTATTTT. Translating it yields CASKRKYRDRLTDTQYF.

This clonotype has a handful of counts. The chain uses TRBV7-9 and TRBJ1-2; no clear D. Germline V CDR1 and CDR2: SEHNR, FQNEAQ (reference sequence). V lost 6 bases to trimming and J lost 8 bases, with 10 bases between them. The CDR3 is 11 residues long. The CDR3 DNA is TGTGCCAGCAGTAGGCAGACCGGCTACACCTTC. This translates into CASSRQTGYTF. Complete variable domain (other parts from reference TRBV7-9 and TRBJ1-2): DTGVSQNPRHKITKRGQNVTFRCDPISEHNRLYWYRQTLGQGPEFLTYFQNEAQLEKSRLLSDRFSAERPKGSFSTLEIQRTEQGDSAMYLCASSRQTGYTFGSGTRLTVV.

The chain recombines TRBV4-2 with TRBJ2-7; a weak D match, TRBD1 (5 bases). Trimming took 0 bases from V and 7 from J, leaving 16 bases between them. Looked up from germline, CDR1 is LGHNA and CDR2 is YNFKEQ. The CDR3 has 15 amino acids. The DNA of the CDR3 is TGTGCCAGCAGCCAAGATGGGGCAGCCCAGAGTGAGCAGTACTTC. It is translated as CASSQDGAAQSEQYF.

The V and J genes are TRBV6-6 and TRBJ2-1, with TRBD1 matching 7 bases. Germline loops: CDR1 MNHNY, CDR2 SVGAGI (reference sequence). The V gene end was trimmed by 6 bases and the J gene end by 9 bases; junction bases not matched to a gene: 5. This CDR3 has 12 residues. The CDR3 DNA reads TGTGCCAGCAGGATCAACAGGGGTGAGCAGTTCTTC. It yields the protein CASRINRGEQFF.

This clonotype showed up many times. The J gene is TRBJ2-1, the V gene TRBV29-1; 7 bases map to TRBD2. Germline-derived CDR1 and CDR2 are SQVTM and ANQGSEA. This CDR3 contains 15 residues. Trimming at V came to 5 bases and at J to 2 bases, leaving 9 bases not matched to a gene. CDR3 region: CSVTLLRGAYNEQFF. The CDR3 DNA is TGCAGCGTTACTCTTCTTCGGGGGGCCTACAATGAGCAGTTCTTC.

This chain connects TRBV20-1 to TRBJ2-7; perhaps TRBD1 as D (5 bases). This CDR3 is built from 14 residues. The ends were cut back, 3 bases at V and 3 bases at J, with 15 bases in the middle. In germline, CDR1 is DFQATT, CDR2 SNEGSKA (reference sequence). The CDR3 nucleotides are TGCAGTGCTAGTGTGCCAGGGCTTTACTACGAGCAGTACTTC. Translation: CSASVPGLYYEQYF.

This clonotype was detected many times. V usage is TRBV12-3 or TRBV12-4 and J usage is TRBJ2-3, with TRBD1 as a possible D gene (5 bases). The germline V and J ends were trimmed by 8 bases and 3 bases, with 18 bases remaining between them. The CDR3 covers 15 residues. The CDR3 is CASQLRATATDTQYF. CDR3 nucleotides: TGTGCCAGCCAATTACGGGCGACAGCTACAGATACGCAGTATTTT.

The DNA of the CDR3 is TGTGCCATCAGTCCAAGTGGCCCGTCTGGCCTAACTGATGGCTACACCTTC. It encodes CAISPSGPSGLTDGYTF. The chain has TRBV10-3 and TRBJ1-2, with no clear D. The CDR3 runs to 17 residues. CDR1 and CDR2 from the germline V gene are ENHRY and SYGVKD. V was trimmed by 5 bases and J by 6 bases, leaving 25 bases between them.

Ten or more counts support this clonotype. The chain uses TRBV7-9 and TRBJ2-7; 7 bases agree with TRBD1. The CDR3 has 15 residues. V lost 7 bases to trimming and J lost 3 bases; unmatched junction nucleotides: 12. From germline, CDR1 is SEHNR and CDR2 FQNEAQ (reference sequence). The CDR3: CASTTSPTGIYEQYF. In DNA, the CDR3 is TGTGCCAGCACCACAAGCCCGACAGGGATCTACGAGCAGTACTTC.

The chain uses TRBV9 and TRBJ2-2, with D maybe TRBD1 (5 bases). The CDR3 spans 15 residues. The germline CDR1 and CDR2 sequences are SGDLS and YYNGEE. Trimming took 4 bases from V and 6 from J, leaving 16 bases between them. This chain's CDR3 is CASSRGTPFAGELFF. CDR3 coding DNA: TGTGCCAGCAGCAGGGGCACACCGTTCGCCGGGGAGCTGTTTTTT.

This clonotype was detected ten times or more. The chain combines TRBV7-3 with TRBJ2-1; no firm D call. Germline CDR1 SGHTA, CDR2 FQGTGA. Trimming stripped 5 bases from V and 0 bases from J, with 17 bases between. The CDR3 extends over 17 amino acids. CDR3 sequence reads: CASSTNQAWGSYNEQFF. DNA for the CDR3: TGTGCCAGCAGCACCAACCAGGCCTGGGGCTCCTACAATGAGCAGTTCTTC.

The chain has TRBV7-9 and TRBJ1-2; 8 nucleotides match TRBD1. Germline V gives CDR1 SEHNR, CDR2 FQNEAQ (reference sequence). J was trimmed by 3 bases and V by 5 bases; bases with no gene match: 14. The CDR3 runs 17 residues. CDR3 coding DNA: TGTGCCAGCAGCCCCTCCCGGACAGGGCCAGGGTACTATGGCTACACCTTC. As protein: CASSPSRTGPGYYGYTF.

The V call is TRBV10-2, the J call TRBJ1-5; D possibly corresponds to TRBD1 (5 bases). Trimming took 0 bases from V and 3 from J, leaving 12 bases between them. Germline V gene sequence: CDR1 WSHSY, CDR2 SAAADI. This CDR3 has 16 residues. CDR3 DNA: TGCGCCAGCAGTGAGTCGTTAGGGGAGTACAATCAGCCCCAGCATTTT. This translates into CASSESLGEYNQPQHF.

The CDR3 DNA sequence: TGCAGTGCTAGTTATGACGGGAGGGGGAATGAGCAGTTCTTC. Its protein is CSASYDGRGNEQFF. The J gene is TRBJ2-1, the V gene TRBV20-1; 8 nucleotides line up with TRBD2. Trimming cost V 3 bases and J 7 bases; bases outside gene matches: 8. This CDR3 contains 14 residues. In germline, CDR1 is DFQATT, CDR2 SNEGSKA (reference sequence).

This clonotype was observed a handful of times. The chain carries TRBV28 and TRBJ2-5; D is unresolved. Germline V gene lookup returns CDR1 MDHEN and CDR2 SYDVKM. The CDR3 runs to 15 residues. Trimming removed 3 bases at V and 2 bases at J, with 13 bases between. The CDR3 DNA is TGTGCCAGCAGTTTGGCTTTCCCATCACAAGAGACCCAGTACTTC. Translated: CASSLAFPSQETQYF.

This sequence joins TRBV7-9 and TRBJ1-1; D call uncertain. The CDR3 extends over 15 amino acids. Germline V gene lookup returns CDR1 SEHNR and CDR2 FQNEAQ (reference sequence). Trimming took 5 bases from V and 0 from J, leaving 13 bases between them. For the CDR3, the DNA is TGTGCCAGCAGCCTCAAGGGCCCCATGAACACTGAAGCTTTCTTT. As protein: CASSLKGPMNTEAFF.

This clonotype was counted a few times. This chain uses TRBV6-5 with TRBJ2-7; D may be TRBD1 or TRBD2 (5 bases each). Trimming shortened V by 2 bases and J by 5 bases, and 16 bases separated the two germline ends. Germline V gene sequence: CDR1 MNHEY, CDR2 SVGAGI. The CDR3 runs to 15 residues. The CDR3 spells CASSYRDGGGDEQYF. DNA for the CDR3: TGTGCCAGCAGTTACCGGGACGGCGGCGGAGACGAGCAGTACTTC.

This clonotype was observed a few times. V and J are TRBV4-3 and TRBJ2-7; a weak D match, TRBD2 (5 bases). V lost 3 bases and J lost 3, with 15 bases in between. Germline V gene sequence: CDR1 LGHNA, CDR2 YSLEER. The CDR3 length is 15 residues. CDR3 coding DNA: TGCGCCAGCAGCCAGACAAGCGGAGGCCTCTACGAGCAGTACTTC. It encodes CASSQTSGGLYEQYF.

The CDR3 DNA follows: TGTGCCAGCAGCTTTAGCCCCATCGGCGACACCCGGGTGGCGCAGTATTTT. Its protein product is CASSFSPIGDTRVAQYF. V is TRBV7-9 and J is TRBJ2-3; D is undetermined. Trimming took off 3 bases at V and 10 bases at J, with 26 bases between the two ends. The germline V gene encodes CDR1 SEHNR and CDR2 FQNEAQ (reference sequence). The CDR3 covers 17 residues.

Comments on this clonotype: A read error may account for a junction end that differs from germline. The J gene is TRBJ2-3, the V gene TRBV20-1; 13 bases agree with TRBD2. The CDR3 is 17 amino acids. Germline V lookup: CDR1 DFQATT, CDR2 SNEGSKA (reference sequence). In DNA, the CDR3 is TGCTGTGCGCCCGCCCTTACTAGCGGGAGGGCCACAGATACGCAGTATTTT. This sequence encodes CCAPALTSGRATDTQYF.